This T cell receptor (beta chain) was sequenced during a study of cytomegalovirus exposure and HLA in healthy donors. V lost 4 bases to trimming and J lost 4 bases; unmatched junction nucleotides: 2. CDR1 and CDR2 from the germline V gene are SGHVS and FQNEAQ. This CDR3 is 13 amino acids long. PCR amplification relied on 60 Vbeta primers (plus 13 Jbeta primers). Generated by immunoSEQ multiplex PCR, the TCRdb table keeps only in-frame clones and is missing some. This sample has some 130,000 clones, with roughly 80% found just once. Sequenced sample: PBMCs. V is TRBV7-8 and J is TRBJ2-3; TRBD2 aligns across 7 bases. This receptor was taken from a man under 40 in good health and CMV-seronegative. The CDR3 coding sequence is TGTGCCAGCAGCTCCACTAGCGCAGATACGCAGTATTTT. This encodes CASSSTSADTQYF.